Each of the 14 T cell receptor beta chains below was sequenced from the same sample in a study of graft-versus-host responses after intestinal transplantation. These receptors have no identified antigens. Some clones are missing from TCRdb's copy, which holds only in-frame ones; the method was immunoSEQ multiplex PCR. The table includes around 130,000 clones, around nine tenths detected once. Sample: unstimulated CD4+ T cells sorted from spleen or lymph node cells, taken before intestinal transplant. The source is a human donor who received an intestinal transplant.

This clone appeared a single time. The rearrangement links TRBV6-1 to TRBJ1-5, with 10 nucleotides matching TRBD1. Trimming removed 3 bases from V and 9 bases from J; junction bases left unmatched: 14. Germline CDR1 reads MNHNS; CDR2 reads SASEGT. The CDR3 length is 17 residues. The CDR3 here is CASSDPLTGGFEPPQHF. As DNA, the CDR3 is TGTGCCAGCAGTGACCCACTGACAGGGGGCTTCGAGCCGCCCCAGCATTTT.

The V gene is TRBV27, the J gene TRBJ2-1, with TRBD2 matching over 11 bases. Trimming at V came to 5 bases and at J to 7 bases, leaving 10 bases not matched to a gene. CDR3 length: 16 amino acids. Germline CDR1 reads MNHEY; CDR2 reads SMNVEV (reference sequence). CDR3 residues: CASSKPLAGALNEQFF. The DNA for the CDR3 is TGTGCCAGCAGTAAACCACTAGCGGGGGCCTTAAATGAGCAGTTCTTC.

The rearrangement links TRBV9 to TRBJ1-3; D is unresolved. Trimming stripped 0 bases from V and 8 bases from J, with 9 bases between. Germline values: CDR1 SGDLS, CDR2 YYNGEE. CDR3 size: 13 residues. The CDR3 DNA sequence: TGTGCCAGCAGCGTAGACGGGTTGGACACCATATATTTT. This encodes CASSVDGLDTIYF.

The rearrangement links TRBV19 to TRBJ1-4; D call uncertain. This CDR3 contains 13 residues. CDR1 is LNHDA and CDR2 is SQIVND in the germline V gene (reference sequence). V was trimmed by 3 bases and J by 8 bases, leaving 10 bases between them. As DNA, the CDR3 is TGTGCCAGTAGTATCAGGTTTTGGGAAAAACTGTTTTTT. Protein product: CASSIRFWEKLFF.

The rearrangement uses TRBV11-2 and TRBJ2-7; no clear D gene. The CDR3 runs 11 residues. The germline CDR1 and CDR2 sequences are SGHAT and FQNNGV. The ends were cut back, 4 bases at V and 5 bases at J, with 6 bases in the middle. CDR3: CASSSFDEQYF. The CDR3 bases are TGTGCCAGCAGCTCATTCGACGAGCAGTACTTC.

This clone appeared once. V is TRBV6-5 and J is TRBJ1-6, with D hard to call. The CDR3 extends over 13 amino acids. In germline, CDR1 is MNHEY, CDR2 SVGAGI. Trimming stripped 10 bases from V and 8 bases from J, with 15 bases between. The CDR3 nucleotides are TGTGCCACCCGAAGGCGGCCGGATTCACCCCTCCACTTT. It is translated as CATRRRPDSPLHF.

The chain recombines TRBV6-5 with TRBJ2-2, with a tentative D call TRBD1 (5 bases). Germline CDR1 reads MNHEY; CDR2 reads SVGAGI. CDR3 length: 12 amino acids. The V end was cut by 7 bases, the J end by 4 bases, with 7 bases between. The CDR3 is CASKQVTGELFF. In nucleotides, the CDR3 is TGTGCCAGCAAACAGGTCACCGGGGAGCTGTTTTTT.

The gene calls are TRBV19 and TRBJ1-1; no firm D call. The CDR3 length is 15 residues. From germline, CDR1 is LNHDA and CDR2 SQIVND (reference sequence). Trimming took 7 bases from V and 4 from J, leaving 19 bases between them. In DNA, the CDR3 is TGTGCCAGTACCCCCGGGTCCCCCTTGGGCACTGAAGCTTTCTTT. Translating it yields CASTPGSPLGTEAFF.

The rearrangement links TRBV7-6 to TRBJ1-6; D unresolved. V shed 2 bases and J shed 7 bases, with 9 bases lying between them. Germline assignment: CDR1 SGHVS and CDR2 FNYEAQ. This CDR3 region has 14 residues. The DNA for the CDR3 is TGTGCCAGCAGCTTAAAACTCTTAAATTCACCCCTCCACTTT. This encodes CASSLKLLNSPLHF. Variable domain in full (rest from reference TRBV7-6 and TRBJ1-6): GAGVSQSPRYKVTKRGQDVALRCDPISGHVSLYWYRQALGQGPEFLTYFNYEAQQDKSGLPNDRFSAERPEGSISTLTIQRTEQRDSAMYRCASSLKLLNSPLHFGNGTRLTVT.

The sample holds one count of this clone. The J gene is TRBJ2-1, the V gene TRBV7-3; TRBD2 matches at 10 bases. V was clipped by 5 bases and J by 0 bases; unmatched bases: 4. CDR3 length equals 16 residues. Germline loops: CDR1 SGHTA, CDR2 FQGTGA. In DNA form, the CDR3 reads TGTGCCAGCAGCCGTAGCGGGGGGAGCTCCTACAATGAGCAGTTCTTC. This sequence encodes CASSRSGGSSYNEQFF.

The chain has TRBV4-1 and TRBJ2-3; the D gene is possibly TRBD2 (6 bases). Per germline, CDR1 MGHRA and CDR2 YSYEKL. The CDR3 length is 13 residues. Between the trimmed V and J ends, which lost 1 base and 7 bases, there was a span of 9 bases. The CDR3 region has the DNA TGCGCCAGCAGCCAAGCGGGGAGGAATACGCAGTATTTT. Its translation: CASSQAGRNTQYF.

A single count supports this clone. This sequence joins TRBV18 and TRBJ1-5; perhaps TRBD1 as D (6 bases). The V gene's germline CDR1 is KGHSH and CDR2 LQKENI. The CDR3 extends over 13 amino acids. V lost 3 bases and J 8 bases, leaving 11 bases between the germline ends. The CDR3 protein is CASSPEGGEPQHF. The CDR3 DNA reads TGTGCCAGCTCACCGGAGGGGGGGGAGCCCCAGCATTTT.

Here the CDR3 reads CASSYRVIYPYEQYF. The DNA for the CDR3 is TGTGCCAGCAGTTATCGAGTCATCTACCCCTACGAGCAGTACTTC. The chain links TRBV6-9 to TRBJ2-7; D ambiguous. From germline, CDR1 is MNHGY and CDR2 SVAAGI. V dropped 2 bases and J dropped 2 bases, with 13 bases sitting between them. There are 15 residues in the CDR3.

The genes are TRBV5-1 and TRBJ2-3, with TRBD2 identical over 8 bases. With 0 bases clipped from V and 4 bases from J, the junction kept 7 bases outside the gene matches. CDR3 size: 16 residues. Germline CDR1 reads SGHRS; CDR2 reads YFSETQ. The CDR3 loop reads CASSLVGGAGADTQYF. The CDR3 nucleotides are TGCGCCAGCAGCTTGGTCGGGGGGGCCGGTGCAGATACGCAGTATTTT.